This TCR beta chain derives from a study of cytomegalovirus exposure and HLA in healthy donors. Regarding the study as a whole: Being productive about 87% or about 30% of the time was typical of most TCR beta V segments in an earlier analysis. Overall, roughly 150 TCR beta chains were annotated as cytomegalovirus-associated. Analysis was carried out at a later point, and it linked a missense DCLRE1C variant to TCR beta V- and J-gene trimming. Sequencing likely caused a cluster of highly shared sequence variants.

To note about this clone: The antigen is undetermined.

The PCR contained 60 Vbeta and 13 Jbeta primers. TCRdb's copy holds only in-frame clones and misses some; the assay was immunoSEQ multiplex PCR. The sample has 90,000 to 120,000 clones, roughly 82% seen once; the top ten hold 2% to 3%. The V segment lost 3 bases and the J segment 4 bases; nucleotides outside the gene matches: 5. Germline values: CDR1 SNHLY, CDR2 FYNNEI. CDR3 size: 15 residues. This TCR derives from a man aged 25 to 45 in good health and CMV-seropositive. Material for sequencing was PBMCs. This rearrangement joins TRBV2 to TRBJ2-3; 9 bases agree with TRBD2. DNA for the CDR3: TGTGCCAGCAGTGACTCACTAGCGGGCCCAGATACGCAGTATTTT. Translation gives CASSDSLAGPDTQYF. The whole variable domain, filled in from reference TRBV2 and TRBJ2-3, reads EPEVTQTPSHQVTQMGQEVILRCVPISNHLYFYWYRQILGQKVEFLVSFYNNEISEKSEIFDDQFSVERPDGSNFTLKIRSTKLEDSAMYFCASSDSLAGPDTQYFGPGTRLTVL.